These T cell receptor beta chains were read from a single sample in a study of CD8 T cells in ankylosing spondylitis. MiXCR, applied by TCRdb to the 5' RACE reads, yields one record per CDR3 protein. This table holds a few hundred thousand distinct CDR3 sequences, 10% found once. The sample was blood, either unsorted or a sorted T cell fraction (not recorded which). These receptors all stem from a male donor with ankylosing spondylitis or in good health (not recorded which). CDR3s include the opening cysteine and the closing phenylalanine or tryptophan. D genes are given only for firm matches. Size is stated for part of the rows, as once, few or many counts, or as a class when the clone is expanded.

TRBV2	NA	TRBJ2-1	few	CASLSYNEQFF	TGTGCCAGCTTAAGTTACAATGAGCAGTTCTTC
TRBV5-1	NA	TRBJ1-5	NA	CASFPTSRTAQWPQHF	TGCGCCAGCTTTCCGACCTCCCGGACAGCTCAATGGCCCCAGCATTTT
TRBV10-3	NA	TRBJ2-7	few	CAISESTQLPGEQYF	TGTGCCATCAGTGAGTCGACTCAATTACCCGGCGAGCAGTACTTC
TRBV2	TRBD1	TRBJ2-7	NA	CASVLQGRSYEQYF	TGTGCCAGCGTCTTACAGGGGCGCTCCTACGAGCAGTACTTC
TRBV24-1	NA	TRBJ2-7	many	CATSNGDYEQYF	TGTGCCACCAGTAACGGAGATTACGAGCAGTACTTC
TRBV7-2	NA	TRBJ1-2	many	CASSLVGGSNYGYTF	TGTGCCAGCAGCTTAGTGGGGGGCTCCAACTATGGCTACACCTTC
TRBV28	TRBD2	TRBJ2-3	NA	CASSPPLTGGRTDTQYF	TGTGCCAGCAGTCCCCCTCTAACGGGGGGGCGCACAGATACGCAGTATTTT
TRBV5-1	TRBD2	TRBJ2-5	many	CASSLAVASGQETQYF	TGCGCCAGCAGCTTGGCCGTGGCTAGCGGCCAAGAGACCCAGTACTTC
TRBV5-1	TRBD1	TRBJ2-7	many	CASSPPGQGINEQYF	TGCGCCAGCAGCCCGCCGGGACAGGGGATCAACGAGCAGTACTTC
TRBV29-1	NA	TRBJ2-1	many	CSVKPGAWGNEQFF	TGCAGCGTTAAACCGGGGGCCTGGGGAAATGAGCAGTTCTTC
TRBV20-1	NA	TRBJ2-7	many	CSATTGIYEQYF	TGCAGTGCTACGACGGGGATCTACGAGCAGTACTTC
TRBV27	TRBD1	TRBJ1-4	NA	CASSSPPTGVGLEKLFF	TGTGCCAGCAGTTCCCCTCCGACAGGGGTGGGTCTCGAAAAACTGTTTTTT
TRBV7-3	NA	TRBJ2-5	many	CASSSQIQETQYF	TGTGCCAGCAGCTCGCAGATACAAGAGACCCAGTACTTC
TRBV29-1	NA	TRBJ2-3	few	CSVEWASHTGTDTQYF	TGCAGCGTTGAATGGGCTAGCCACACCGGCACAGATACGCAGTATTTT
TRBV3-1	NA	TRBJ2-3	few	CASSPSTGNTQYF	TGTGCCAGCAGCCCGTCGACAGGAAATACGCAGTATTTT
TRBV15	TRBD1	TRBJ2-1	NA	CATSRDEGASSYNEQFF	TGTGCCACCAGCAGAGATGAGGGGGCGAGCTCCTACAATGAGCAGTTCTTC
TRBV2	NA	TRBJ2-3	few	CASNRLQPQTDTQYF	TGTGCCAGCAATAGACTACAACCACAAACAGATACGCAGTATTTT
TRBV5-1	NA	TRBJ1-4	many	CASSLDSSAAKAGEKLFF	TGCGCCAGCAGCTTGGACAGCTCCGCTGCAAAGGCGGGAGAAAAACTGTTTTTT
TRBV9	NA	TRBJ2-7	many	CASSVDQGSSYEQYF	TGTGCCAGCAGCGTAGATCAGGGTAGCTCCTACGAGCAGTACTTC
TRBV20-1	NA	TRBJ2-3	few	CSASRVAGKTDTQYF	TGCAGTGCTAGCCGGGTCGCGGGAAAAACAGATACGCAGTATTTT
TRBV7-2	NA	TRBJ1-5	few	CASSLEGQGAQPQHF	TGTGCCAGCAGCTTAGAAGGGCAGGGTGCTCAGCCCCAGCATTTT
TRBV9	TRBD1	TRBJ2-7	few	CASSANQGAYEQYF	TGTGCCAGCAGCGCCAACCAGGGGGCTTACGAGCAGTACTTC
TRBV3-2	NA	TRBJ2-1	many	CASSPHRLAGRYNEQFF	TGTGCCAGCAGCCCCCACCGACTAGCGGGGAGATACAATGAGCAGTTCTTC
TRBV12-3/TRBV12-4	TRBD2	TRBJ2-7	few	CASSLEGLAGKYEQYF	TGTGCCAGCAGTTTAGAGGGACTAGCGGGAAAATACGAGCAGTACTTC
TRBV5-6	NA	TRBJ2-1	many	CASSPTGRSSYNEQFF	TGTGCCAGCAGCCCAACAGGACGTAGCTCCTACAATGAGCAGTTCTTC
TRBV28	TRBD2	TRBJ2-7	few	CASTRSGGAYGQYF	TGTGCCAGCACCCGTAGCGGGGGGGCCTACGGGCAGTACTTC
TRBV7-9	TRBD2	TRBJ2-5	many	CASRTAGGQETQYF	TGTGCCAGCAGGACAGCGGGGGGCCAAGAGACCCAGTACTTC
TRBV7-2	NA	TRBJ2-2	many	CASSRSTGELFF	TGTGCCAGCAGCCGGAGCACCGGGGAGCTGTTTTTT
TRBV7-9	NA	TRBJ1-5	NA	CASSPHGEGQPQHF	TGTGCCAGCAGCCCTCACGGTGAGGGTCAGCCCCAGCATTTT
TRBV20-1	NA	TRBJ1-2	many	CSARGGFRGYTF	TGCAGTGCTAGGGGGGGTTTTAGAGGCTACACCTTC
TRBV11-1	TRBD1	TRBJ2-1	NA	CASSPPGQGLDLAYNEQFF	TGTGCCAGCAGCCCGCCCGGACAGGGCTTGGACTTAGCTTACAATGAGCAGTTCTTC
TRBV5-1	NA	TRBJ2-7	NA	CASSLAPGTYEQYF	TGCGCCAGCAGCTTGGCCCCAGGTACCTACGAGCAGTACTTC
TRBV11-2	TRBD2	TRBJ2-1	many	CASSLVSFGTSGGSYNEQFF	TGTGCCAGCAGCTTAGTCTCCTTCGGGACTAGCGGGGGGTCCTACAATGAGCAGTTCTTC
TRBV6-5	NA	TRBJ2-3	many	CASSSLVGGTDTQYF	TGTGCCAGCAGTTCCCTAGTCGGAGGGACAGATACGCAGTATTTT
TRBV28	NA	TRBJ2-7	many	CASTMDGSYEQYF	TGTGCCAGCACCATGGACGGCTCCTACGAGCAGTACTTC
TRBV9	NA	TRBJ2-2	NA	CASSPEGTGELFF	TGTGCCAGCAGCCCTGAGGGCACCGGGGAGCTGTTTTTT
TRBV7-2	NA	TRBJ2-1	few	CASSLADSYNEQFF	TGTGCCAGCAGCTTAGCGGACAGTTACAATGAGCAGTTCTTC
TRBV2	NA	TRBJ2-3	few	CASSRIASTDTQYF	TGTGCCAGCAGCCGGATAGCGAGCACAGATACGCAGTATTTT
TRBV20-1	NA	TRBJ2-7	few	CSATEDSLQYF	TGCAGTGCCACTGAGGACTCCCTTCAGTACTTC
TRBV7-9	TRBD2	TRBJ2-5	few	CASGASGAETQYF	TGTGCCAGCGGGGCTAGCGGGGCAGAGACCCAGTACTTC
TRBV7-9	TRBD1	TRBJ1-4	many	CASSFHRGQDEKLFF	TGTGCCAGCAGTTTCCACAGGGGGCAGGATGAAAAACTGTTTTTT
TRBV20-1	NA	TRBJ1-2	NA	CSAETEAPEKVGYTF	TGCAGTGCTGAAACGGAAGCTCCGGAGAAGGTTGGCTACACCTTC
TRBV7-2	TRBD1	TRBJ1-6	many	CASTQGQIPNSPLHF	TGTGCCAGCACCCAGGGACAGATACCTAATTCACCCCTCCACTTT
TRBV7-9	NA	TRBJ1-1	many	CASSLYEENTEAFF	TGTGCCAGCAGCTTATACGAAGAGAACACTGAAGCTTTCTTT
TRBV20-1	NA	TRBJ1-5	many	CSALRGFSNQPQHF	TGCAGTGCCCTCCGAGGGTTTAGCAATCAGCCCCAGCATTTT
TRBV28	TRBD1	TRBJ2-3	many	CASSLGDRGPLTDTQYF	TGTGCCAGCAGTTTAGGGGACAGGGGGCCCCTCACAGATACGCAGTATTTT
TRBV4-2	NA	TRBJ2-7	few	CASSQSLSSYEQYF	TGTGCCAGCAGCCAATCGTTATCCAGCTACGAGCAGTACTTC
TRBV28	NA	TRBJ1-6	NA	CASIEQGLGSPLHF	TGTGCCAGCATTGAACAGGGATTAGGGTCACCCCTCCACTTT
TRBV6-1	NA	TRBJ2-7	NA	CASSIGVGYEQYF	TGTGCCAGCAGCATCGGGGTAGGGTACGAGCAGTACTTC
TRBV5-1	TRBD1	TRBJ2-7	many	CASSLQLTGAYEQYF	TGCGCCAGCAGCTTGCAACTGACAGGGGCCTACGAGCAGTACTTC
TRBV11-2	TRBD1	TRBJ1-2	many	CASSRRLDTRDRVRDYTF	TGTGCCAGCAGCCGACGCTTAGATACCCGGGACAGGGTTAGGGACTACACCTTC
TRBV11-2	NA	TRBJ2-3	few	CASSLDEREAGADTQYF	TGTGCCAGCAGCTTAGACGAAAGGGAGGCGGGGGCGGATACGCAGTATTTT
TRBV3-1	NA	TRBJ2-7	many	CASSQGLGLSGEYF	TGTGCCAGCAGCCAAGGGTTGGGGTTGTCGGGAGAGTACTTC
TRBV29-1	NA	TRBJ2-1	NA	CSVERASNEQFF	TGCAGCGTTGAACGGGCCTCAAATGAGCAGTTCTTC
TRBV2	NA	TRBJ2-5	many	CASRDNNDLAQETQYF	TGTGCCAGCAGGGATAACAACGACTTGGCGCAAGAGACCCAGTACTTC
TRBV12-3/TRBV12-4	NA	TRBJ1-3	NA	CAGSPTRVSGNTIYF	TGTGCCGGCAGCCCGACCCGGGTGTCTGGAAACACCATATATTTT